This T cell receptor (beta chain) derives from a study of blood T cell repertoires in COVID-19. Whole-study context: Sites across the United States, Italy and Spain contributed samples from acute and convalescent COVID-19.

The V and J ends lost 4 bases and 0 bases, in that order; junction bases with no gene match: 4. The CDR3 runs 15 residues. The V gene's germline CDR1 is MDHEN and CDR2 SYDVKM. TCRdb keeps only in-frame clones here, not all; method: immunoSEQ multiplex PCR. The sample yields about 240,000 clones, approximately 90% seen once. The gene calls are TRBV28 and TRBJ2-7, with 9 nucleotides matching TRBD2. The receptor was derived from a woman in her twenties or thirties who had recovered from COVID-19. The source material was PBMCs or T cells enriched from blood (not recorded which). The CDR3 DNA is TGTGCCAGCAGTTCTTATAGCGGGAGCTCCTACGAGCAGTACTTC. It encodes CASSSYSGSSYEQYF.